This TCR beta chain appears in the sequencing data of a study of T cells in narcolepsy. Study conclusions and caveats: Healthy controls reportedly lacked the autoreactive clonotypes serially found in patients' blood.

Here immunoSEQ multiplex PCR was the method, and the copy in TCRdb shows in-frame clones only, minus some. The repertoire holds tens of thousands of clones, with around 83% as singletons. Per the germline V gene, CDR1 is WSHSY and CDR2 is SAAADI. V trimming: 5 bases; J trimming: 6 bases; junction bases outside the gene matches: 8. CDR3 length: 14 residues. Comments on this clone: Its antigen is unknown.

The clonotype comes from a human donor with narcolepsy. The V and J genes are TRBV10-2 and TRBJ2-7, with 9 bases aligning to TRBD1. The specimen was CD45RA- memory CD4+ T cells from PBMCs. CDR3 sequence (DNA): TGCGCCAGCAGTACCGGGACAGGGCCAGGCGAGCAGTACTTC. Encoded protein: CASSTGTGPGEQYF.